The rows below give T cell receptor beta chains drawn from one sample of a study of beta chain features in type 1 diabetes. Measured with immunoSEQ multiplex PCR; TCRdb has only the in-frame clones, and not every one. Here the sample spans about 300,000 clones, under 8.5% being singletons. The sequenced sample was central memory CD4+ T cells from blood. The source is a young woman in good health. Both conserved end residues are part of each CDR3.

v_gene	CDR3aa
TRBV30	CAWSFGTSGKGAQYF
TRBV5-6	CASSLYSLATNEKLFF
TRBV25-1	CASSDPGRPNTEAFF
TRBV18	CASSPGLQETQYF
TRBV6-6	CASNRRGGNSPLHF
TRBV7-3	CASSLGPGRETQYF
TRBV25-1	CASTAPSGRPYEQYF
TRBV7-3	CASSLSRSQNTEAFF
TRBV25-1	CASSDGGGPPADTQYF
TRBV19	CASSRGTDLGYEQYF
TRBV7-2	CASRKTIYNEQFF
TRBV4-1	CASSQEGRGARPDTQYF
TRBV5-1	CASSYSDRPHTQYF
TRBV7-8	CASSFNRDGEAFF
TRBV27	CASSLSETQYF
TRBV15	CATSRPSRNTEAFF
TRBV6-6	CASSRQGVTEAFF
TRBV13	CASSPRVWTGELFF
TRBV7-9	CASAKNFNLRSTDTQYF
TRBV9	CASSVAGSHIQYF
TRBV6-6	CASSYNSRFGIQYF
TRBV7-9	CASSSFGGSYEQYF
TRBV7-2	CASSTGQPTGELFF
TRBV7-3	CASSPRTSGGQRDTQYF
TRBV29-1	CSVRGQGSAYEQYF
TRBV7-2	CASSLDSNSPLHF
TRBV9	CASSVTSRAGTTNEKLFF
TRBV7-2	CASSYRGGMNTEAFF
TRBV7-2	CASSLVRSSVETQYF
TRBV2	CASRAPGSGVETQYF